This T cell receptor beta chain came from a study of CD8+CD57+ T cells in acquired aplastic anemia. Profiling that covered TCR beta VDJ and CDR3 relied on genomic DNA as its template. TCRdb re-derived calls from the reads in MiXCR, one entry per CDR3 protein. This sample yields some 190,000 distinct CDR3 sequences, of which about half are seen a single time; roughly 15% belongs to the top ten. The V segment lost 1 base and the J segment 6 bases; nucleotides outside the gene matches: 18. CDR3 length: 18 residues. Per the germline V gene, CDR1 is SGDLS and CDR2 is YYNGEE. This chain links TRBV9 with TRBJ1-1; 7 bases align to TRBD1. The TCR sequence derives from a human donor in good health, serving as a control. The source material was sorted CD4+, CD8+, or CD8+CD57+ T cells (not recorded which) from PBMCs. CDR3 residues: CASSVRGGQHLGGPEAFF. The CDR3 region has the DNA TGTGCCAGCAGCGTAAGAGGGGGACAGCACCTCGGGGGCCCTGAAGCTTTCTTT.